This T cell receptor beta chain is from a study of T cells expressing NK-cell markers. Study at large: Repertoires of TCR beta were obtained from T cells sorted as CD3+CD56+NKG2C+, CD3+CD56+NKG2C- and CD3+CD56-NKG2C+. Eight donors were sequenced, seven testing HCMV-seropositive and one testing seronegative.

TCRdb reanalyzed the 5' RACE reads, giving one entry per CDR3 protein sequence and no DNA. The sample table sets out fewer than 550,000 distinct CDR3 sequences. The sequence was obtained from a woman aged 50 to 60 in good health. The sample taken for sequencing was blood T cells: a sorted CD56 or NKG2C T cell subset, CD4+ or CD8+ T cells, or bulk PBMC T cells (not recorded which).

The CDR3: CASSPRPPPNEQFF. The chain carries TRBV3-1 and TRBJ2-1; TCRdb picks TRBD2, but there is no DNA to check that call. The germline gives CDR1 LGHDT, CDR2 YNNKEL (reference sequence). The CDR3 has 14 residues.